The clone carrying this TCR beta chain was counted once. Sequenced by immunoSEQ multiplex PCR; TCRdb stores in-frame clones only, minus some. Here the sample spans 110,000 or so clones, under 95% being singletons. This specimen belongs to a study of T cells after somatic rescue of genetic block. Looked up from germline, CDR1 is SGHNT and CDR2 is YYREEE (reference sequence). V was pared by 0 bases and J by 1 base, with 11 bases between. The length of the CDR3 is 17 residues. This receptor was identified in a woman younger than 35. The sample comprised peripheral blood mononuclear cells (PBMCs). The J gene is TRBJ1-6, the V gene TRBV5-4; D is ambiguous. The CDR3 here is CASSLDIGRSYNSPLHF. For the CDR3, the DNA is TGTGCCAGCAGCTTGGACATAGGACGGTCCTATAATTCACCCCTCCACTTT.